Listed below are T cell receptor beta chains from one sample, sequenced in a study of metastatic and nonmetastatic thyroid tumors. Via MiXCR, TCRdb re-called the PCR reads. In the table there are approximately 50,000 clones, about 4.3% of which are singletons. Input material: blood. The receptors come from a female donor with papillary thyroid cancer or a benign thyroid nodule (not recorded which). Some clones in this sample may be carry-over from other donors' samples. The CDR3 runs from the conserved cysteine through the conserved F or W.

TRBV24-1,TRBJ2-5,CATSDPEGGRQETQYF
TRBV29-1,TRBJ2-6,CSVGALSGANVLTF
TRBV5-1,TRBJ1-1,CASSGRALGAEAFF
TRBV11-2,TRBJ2-7,CASSTLGTEQYF
TRBV5-1,TRBJ1-1,CASSLAGFGTEAFF
TRBV2,TRBJ1-1,CASSLSPEAFF
TRBV19,TRBJ2-2,CASSIGLGELFF
TRBV7-3,TRBJ2-2,CASSLEGGTMNTGELFF
TRBV10-3,TRBJ1-2,CAISEDTNYGYTF
TRBV30,TRBJ2-7,CAWSRPGTYEQYF
TRBV20-1,TRBJ2-3,CSAGASGITDTQYF
TRBV6-1,TRBJ1-3,CASSGGRGNTIYF
TRBV29-1,TRBJ2-3,CSVWGVPFTDTQYF
TRBV6-5,TRBJ2-2,CASSYAQSTGELFF
TRBV3-1,TRBJ1-2,CASSQRNRDGYTF